These 31 T cell receptor beta chains were sequenced from one sample in a study of beta chain features in type 1 diabetes. Whole-study results and caveats: Shorter TCRB CDR3s, moderately but significantly so, marked every one of the four CD4+ subsets in Type 1 diabetes patients.

These TCRs' antigens remain unknown. Reverse transcribing all isolated RNA meant expressed TCRB transcripts were sequenced. TCRdb's copy holds only in-frame clones and misses some; the assay was immunoSEQ multiplex PCR. The top ten clones hold around 0.015% of a sample with 250,000 to 350,000 clones, approximately 15% of them seen once. Sample: naive CD4+ T cells from blood. These receptors came from a man between 18 and 35 years old with type 1 diabetes.

The V call is TRBV11-2, the J call TRBJ1-2, with 7 bases aligning to TRBD1. CDR3 length: 17 amino acids. CDR1 is SGHAT and CDR2 is FQNNGV in the germline V gene. The V and J ends lost 0 bases and 4 bases, in that order; junction bases with no gene match: 11. CDR3: CASSLDPFGAGGYGYTF. CDR3 in DNA: TGTGCCAGCAGCTTAGATCCCTTCGGTGCAGGGGGCTATGGCTACACCTTC.

The chain links TRBV20-1 to TRBJ1-1; the D is unclear. The CDR3 is made up of 11 amino acids. Looked up from germline, CDR1 is DFQATT and CDR2 is SNEGSKA (reference sequence). Between the trimmed V and J ends, which lost 2 bases and 10 bases, there was a span of 11 bases. CDR3 sequence reads: CSARPRFSAFF. For the CDR3, the DNA is TGCAGTGCTAGACCGAGGTTTTCAGCTTTCTTT.

The chain uses TRBV29-1 and TRBJ2-3, with 8 positions matching TRBD2. The CDR3 consists of 14 residues. CDR1 is SQVTM and CDR2 is ANQGSEA in the germline V gene. With V trimmed by 4 bases and J by 1 base, 4 bases remained unmatched. CDR3 in amino acids: CSVGTTSGTDTQYF. CDR3 nucleotides: TGCAGCGTTGGCACGACTAGCGGCACAGATACGCAGTATTTT.

The genes are TRBV4-3 and TRBJ2-6; 10 bases are a match to TRBD1. Germline V gene lookup returns CDR1 LGHNA and CDR2 YSLEER. Losses at the gene ends were 2 bases for V and 0 bases for J; bases not matched to a gene: 4. This CDR3 contains 18 residues. DNA for the CDR3: TGCGCCAGCAGCCAAACTAGACAGGGGGCCTCTGGGGCCAACGTCCTGACTTTC. Translation: CASSQTRQGASGANVLTF.

This clone was seen a few times. The V and J genes are TRBV27 and TRBJ1-1, with TRBD1 identical over 8 bases. Germline V gene data show CDR1 as MNHEY and CDR2 as SMNVEV (reference sequence). The CDR3 sequence is 15 residues long. Germline trimming cut 2 bases from V and 1 base from J; bases unmatched to any gene: 3. The CDR3 loop is CASSLRDRRNTEAFF. CDR3 sequence (DNA): TGTGCCAGCAGTTTACGGGACAGGAGGAACACTGAAGCTTTCTTT.

The rearrangement joins TRBV9 to TRBJ2-7; 8 bases are a match to TRBD2. CDR3 length: 14 amino acids. V lost 0 bases and J lost 6; bases outside the gene matches: 5. The germline V gene encodes CDR1 SGDLS and CDR2 YYNGEE. DNA of the CDR3: TGTGCCAGCAGCGTAGACGGGGGGGCCTTCGAGCAGTACTTC. Translation gives CASSVDGGAFEQYF.

This sequence joins TRBV7-9 and TRBJ2-2; D unresolved. Germline lookup yields CDR1 SEHNR and CDR2 FQNEAQ (reference sequence). Between the trimmed V and J ends, which lost 3 bases and 5 bases, there was a span of 4 bases. The CDR3 spans 12 residues. The CDR3, as DNA: TGTGCCAGCAGCTTCGCGACCGGGGAGCTGTTTTTT. It translates to CASSFATGELFF.

The chain employs TRBV4-3 and TRBJ1-6; D might be TRBD1 (6 bases). The germline CDR1 and CDR2 sequences are LGHNA and YSLEER. V lost 0 bases, J lost 5 bases, and 14 bases lay in between. The CDR3 sequence is 17 residues long. This chain's CDR3 is CASSQERQGLDNSPLHF. The CDR3, as DNA: TGCGCCAGCAGCCAAGAAAGGCAGGGGCTAGATAATTCACCCCTCCACTTT.

The genes are TRBV25-1 and TRBJ2-5; D might be TRBD1 (8 bases). The germline V gene encodes CDR1 MGHDK and CDR2 SYGVNS. This CDR3 region has 17 residues. V was shortened by 0 bases and J by 5 bases, with 19 bases between the two germline ends. CDR3 DNA: TGTGCCAGCAGTGAATATCTGGGGGGGACAGGATGGGAGACCCAGTACTTC. This gives the protein CASSEYLGGTGWETQYF.

This clone was observed a handful of times. This CDR3 reads CATSRQRGGGDTQYF. The CDR3 nucleotides read TGTGCCACCAGCAGACAGCGGGGGGGTGGGGATACGCAGTATTTT. This chain connects TRBV15 to TRBJ2-3; TRBD2 matches at 10 bases. The CDR3 runs 15 residues. Trimming took 2 bases from V and 6 from J; bases not matched to a gene: 5. CDR1 is LNHNV and CDR2 is YYDKDF in the germline V gene (reference sequence). The full variable domain, its missing parts supplied by reference TRBV15 and TRBJ2-3, is DAMVIQNPRYQVTQFGKPVTLSCSQTLNHNVMYWYQQKSSQAPKLLFHYYDKDFNNEADTPDNFQSRRPNTSFCFLDIRSPGLGDTAMYLCATSRQRGGGDTQYFGPGTRLTVL.

This clone has more than one count but fewer than ten. This chain joins TRBV7-2 and TRBJ2-5, with TRBD1 matching over 7 bases. With V trimmed by 5 bases and J by 4 bases, 7 bases remained unmatched. CDR1 SGHTA and CDR2 FQGNSA come from the germline V gene. CDR3 length: 14 residues. CDR3 DNA: TGTGCCAGCAGCCAACCGACAGGGTCAGAGACCCAGTACTTC. It is translated as CASSQPTGSETQYF.

This clone has more than one count but fewer than ten. The genes are TRBV28 and TRBJ2-3; D possibly corresponds to TRBD1 (5 bases). The CDR3 has 15 residues. V lost 5 bases and J lost 3, with 15 bases in between. Germline V gene lookup returns CDR1 MDHEN and CDR2 SYDVKM. The CDR3 bases are TGTGCCAGCAGTCAGCCGCCAGGGTGGACAGATACGCAGTATTTT. Its translation: CASSQPPGWTDTQYF.

CDR3 loop: CASSSYPNTVLFF. In nucleotides, the CDR3 is TGTGCCAGCAGCTCCTACCCTAATACAGTTCTGTTCTTC. This rearrangement joins TRBV13 to TRBJ2-1; the D is unclear. CDR3 size: 13 residues. From germline, CDR1 is PRHDT and CDR2 FYEKMQ (reference sequence). V lost 4 bases, J lost 15 bases, and 19 bases lay in between.

The CDR3 loop is CASREHPQETQYF. The DNA for the CDR3 is TGTGCCAGTAGAGAGCATCCCCAAGAGACCCAGTACTTC. The rearrangement joins TRBV19 to TRBJ2-5; D is ambiguous. This CDR3 has 13 residues. CDR1 is LNHDA and CDR2 is SQIVND in the germline V gene (reference sequence). Trimming pared 6 bases from V and 1 base from J, leaving 9 bases between. Full variable domain (rest looked up from reference TRBV19 and TRBJ2-5): DGGITQSPKYLFRKEGQNVTLSCEQNLNHDAMYWYRQDPGQGLRLIYYSQIVNDFQKGDIAEGYSVSREKKESFPLTVTSAQKNPTAFYLCASREHPQETQYFGPGTRLLVL.

This clone was detected only a few times. This chain links TRBV5-1 with TRBJ2-1; D uncertain. V was cut by 0 bases and J by 4 bases, with 2 bases left in between. The CDR3 runs to 12 residues. CDR1 and CDR2 (germline): SGHRS, YFSETQ. The CDR3 coding sequence is TGCGCCAGCAGCTTGGCTTACAATGAGCAGTTCTTC. Its protein is CASSLAYNEQFF.

The chain joins TRBV30 to TRBJ1-2, with no clear D. V gave up 0 bases and J gave up 12 bases, with 11 bases separating them. This CDR3 contains 11 residues. Germline V gives CDR1 GTSNPN, CDR2 SVGIG (reference sequence). This CDR3 reads CAWSVHEANTF. DNA for the CDR3: TGTGCCTGGAGTGTACACGAGGCTAACACCTTC. Full variable domain (rest looked up from reference TRBV30 and TRBJ1-2): SQTIHQWPATLVQPVGSPLSLECTVEGTSNPNLYWYRQAAGRGLQLLFYSVGIGQISSEVPQNLSASRPQDRQFILSSKKLLLSDSGFYLCAWSVHEANTFGSGTRLTVV.

This chain joins TRBV7-2 and TRBJ2-2, with D tentatively TRBD1 (5 bases). Germline V gives CDR1 SGHTA, CDR2 FQGNSA. Trimming shortened V by 3 bases and J by 5 bases, and 7 bases separated the two germline ends. The length of the CDR3 is 13 residues. The CDR3 region has the DNA TGTGCCAGCAGCTTTCAGGGAACCGGGGAGCTGTTTTTT. Translated, it gives CASSFQGTGELFF.

V usage is TRBV28 and J usage is TRBJ2-7; maybe TRBD1 (5 bases). Germline CDR1 reads MDHEN; CDR2 reads SYDVKM. The CDR3 has 16 residues. V gave up 4 bases and J gave up 3 bases, with 19 bases separating them. The CDR3 nucleotides are TGTGCCAGCAGTTCCTGGAGTAAACCAGGGCACTACGAGCAGTACTTC. Protein product: CASSSWSKPGHYEQYF.

Comment on this clone: This may be a read error: a much more frequent sequence differs by one nucleotide. V gene TRBV10-2 combines with J gene TRBJ1-1; D remains unclear. CDR1 and CDR2 from the germline V gene are WSHSY and SAAADI. Between the trimmed V and J ends, which lost 3 bases and 1 base, there was a span of 3 bases. The CDR3 runs to 12 residues. The CDR3 protein is CASSDRNTEAFF. The CDR3 DNA sequence: TGCGCCAGCAGTGACAGGAACACTGAAGCTTTCTTT.

The V and J genes are TRBV6-1 and TRBJ2-7; D uncertain. Trimming removed 2 bases at V and 0 bases at J, with 8 bases between. Germline values: CDR1 MNHNS, CDR2 SASEGT. This CDR3 contains 14 residues. As DNA, the CDR3 is TGTGCCAGCAGTGAACATGCTACCTCCTACGAGCAGTACTTC. It is translated as CASSEHATSYEQYF.

The chain uses TRBV28 and TRBJ2-7, with TRBD1 matching over 11 bases. The CDR3 sequence is 18 residues long. Trimming removed 5 bases from V and 7 bases from J; junction bases left unmatched: 19. Germline values: CDR1 MDHEN, CDR2 SYDVKM. CDR3 nucleotide sequence: TGTGCCAGCAGTCTCCTCCCCACGGACAGGGGGCGAGGGTGGGAGCAGTACTTC. It yields the protein CASSLLPTDRGRGWEQYF.

The chain employs TRBV27 and TRBJ2-1, with D tentatively TRBD2 (6 bases). Germline V gives CDR1 MNHEY, CDR2 SMNVEV (reference sequence). Trimming removed 10 bases from V and 4 bases from J, with 11 bases in between. This CDR3 region has 12 residues. The CDR3 spells CATRAGYNEQFF. CDR3 nucleotides: TGTGCCACCCGGGCGGGGTACAATGAGCAGTTCTTC.

This clone turned up a few times. The CDR3 sequence is CASSYLGEEAFF. In nucleotides, the CDR3 is TGTGCCAGCAGTTACTTGGGAGAAGAAGCTTTCTTT. The J gene is TRBJ1-1, the V gene TRBV6-6; D is uncertain. The CDR3 spans 12 residues. The germline gives CDR1 MNHNY, CDR2 SVGAGI (reference sequence). Trimming removed 1 base at V and 8 bases at J, with 8 bases between.

This clone has only a few counts. J is TRBJ1-1 and V is TRBV10-3, with TRBD1 as a possible D gene (5 bases). V was shortened by 2 bases and J by 4 bases, with 17 bases between the two germline ends. The CDR3 contains 16 residues. Germline CDR1 and CDR2: ENHRY and SYGVKD. CDR3 protein: CAISETPQGSGTEAFF. The CDR3 DNA reads TGTGCCATCAGTGAGACCCCTCAGGGATCGGGCACTGAAGCTTTCTTT.

This clone showed up just a few times. This chain joins TRBV6-6 and TRBJ2-1, with 12 bases matching TRBD2. The junction had 1 base not matched to a gene; V was cut back by 2 bases and J by 5 bases. In germline, CDR1 is MNHNY, CDR2 SVGAGI (reference sequence). This CDR3 spans 15 amino acids. This chain's CDR3 is CASSYRTSGNNEQFF. The CDR3 DNA reads TGTGCCAGCAGTTACAGGACTAGCGGGAACAATGAGCAGTTCTTC.

J is TRBJ2-5 and V is TRBV11-2; D is unresolved. There are 12 residues in the CDR3. Between the trimmed V and J ends, which lost 3 bases and 4 bases, there was a span of 6 bases. Germline V gene lookup returns CDR1 SGHAT and CDR2 FQNNGV. CDR3 amino acids: CASSFAGETQYF. The CDR3 nucleotides are TGTGCCAGCAGCTTTGCAGGAGAGACCCAGTACTTC.

The V call is TRBV9, the J call TRBJ2-2; no reliable D call. Germline CDR1 and CDR2: SGDLS and YYNGEE. This CDR3 comprises 14 residues. The V end lost 3 bases, the J end lost 3 bases, and 9 bases lay between the germline ends. CDR3 sequence (DNA): TGTGCCAGCAGCGCCACACCATACACCGGGGAGCTGTTTTTT. Translated: CASSATPYTGELFF.

The J gene is TRBJ1-6, the V gene TRBV19, with D uncertain. There are 12 residues in the CDR3. Trimming cost V 5 bases and J 10 bases, with 9 bases left between them. CDR1 is LNHDA and CDR2 is SQIVND in the germline V gene (reference sequence). DNA of the CDR3: TGTGCCAGTAGTTACCGAGGGTCACCCCTCCACTTT. It translates to CASSYRGSPLHF.

This clone was seen a few times. The V and J genes are TRBV6-1 and TRBJ2-5; TRBD2 might be the D (5 bases). Trimming removed 0 bases from V and 5 bases from J, with 10 bases in between. The CDR3 is 14 residues long. Germline CDR1 reads MNHNS; CDR2 reads SASEGT. CDR3 loop: CASSEAPGKETQYF. The CDR3 nucleotides read TGTGCCAGCAGTGAAGCCCCGGGGAAGGAGACCCAGTACTTC.

This clone was seen more than once but under ten times. The chain couples TRBV30 to TRBJ2-4; TRBD2 is a possible D gene (6 bases). Germline lookup yields CDR1 GTSNPN and CDR2 SVGIG (reference sequence). The CDR3 is 15 residues long. The germline V and J ends were trimmed by 2 bases and 6 bases, with 17 bases remaining between them. The CDR3 sequence is CAWSYGRGGRNIQYF. Written as DNA, the CDR3 is TGTGCCTGGAGTTACGGGCGGGGCGGTAGAAACATTCAGTACTTC.

The chain links TRBV7-8 to TRBJ2-3, with 8 bases identical to TRBD1. This CDR3 has 17 amino acids. Trimming at V came to 8 bases and at J to 1 base, leaving 14 bases not matched to a gene. Germline values: CDR1 SGHVS, CDR2 FQNEAQ. The CDR3 nucleotides are TGTGCCAGCCGCCCGAACCCAGGGGGCTTTGGCACAGATACGCAGTATTTT. Its translation is CASRPNPGGFGTDTQYF.